This passage covers 22 T cell receptor beta chains from one sample sequenced in a study of blood T cell repertoires in COVID-19. Using immunoSEQ multiplex PCR, the repertoire was profiled, and TCRdb retains in-frame clones only, with some absent. The data show approximately 170,000 clones, with less than 90% seen just once and under 4.5% held by the top ten. The sequenced sample was PBMCs or T cells enriched from blood (not recorded which). The receptors were gathered from a woman between 50 and 59 years old who had recovered from COVID-19.

V usage is TRBV7-9 and J usage is TRBJ1-5, with D uncertain. This CDR3 is built from 15 residues. Germline V gives CDR1 SEHNR, CDR2 FQNEAQ (reference sequence). Trimming removed 1 base at V and 0 bases at J, with 7 bases between. CDR3 protein: CASSLGRDSNQPQHF. Written as DNA, the CDR3 is TGTGCCAGCAGCTTAGGGAGGGATAGCAATCAGCCCCAGCATTTT. Using reference TRBV7-9 and TRBJ1-5 for the parts outside the CDR3, the full variable domain is DTGVSQNPRHKITKRGQNVTFRCDPISEHNRLYWYRQTLGQGPEFLTYFQNEAQLEKSRLLSDRFSAERPKGSFSTLEIQRTEQGDSAMYLCASSLGRDSNQPQHFGDGTRLSIL.

The CDR3 reads CASSPADRGAEAFF. CDR3 nucleotides: TGTGCCAGCTCACCGGCGGACAGGGGCGCTGAAGCTTTCTTT. The V gene is TRBV18, the J gene TRBJ1-1; 9 positions agree with TRBD1. Germline values: CDR1 KGHSH, CDR2 LQKENI. Trimming took 3 bases from V and 6 from J; bases not matched to a gene: 5. This CDR3 has 14 amino acids. Full variable domain (rest looked up from reference TRBV18 and TRBJ1-1): NAGVMQNPRHLVRRRGQEARLRCSPMKGHSHVYWYRQLPEEGLKFMVYLQKENIIDESGMPKERFSAEFPKEGPSILRIQQVVRGDSAAYFCASSPADRGAEAFFGQGTRLTVV.

The rearrangement joins TRBV3-1 (or the pseudogene TRBV3-2) to TRBJ1-3; 7 bases fit TRBD1. The CDR3 runs 13 residues. V lost 6 bases and J lost 4; bases outside the gene matches: 3. Germline CDR1 LGHDT, CDR2 YNNKEL (reference sequence). DNA for the CDR3: TGTGCCAGCAGAAGACAGGGAGGAAACACCATATATTTT. The encoded protein is CASRRQGGNTIYF.

The chain links TRBV18 to TRBJ1-3, with D perhaps TRBD1 (5 bases). The CDR3 sequence is 15 residues long. Trimming took off 1 base at V and 7 bases at J, with 14 bases between the two ends. Germline V lookup: CDR1 KGHSH, CDR2 LQKENI. Here the CDR3 DNA reads TGTGCCAGCTCACCACGGGAAGGAAAGGGGAACACCATATATTTT. Translation gives CASSPREGKGNTIYF.

Concerning this clone: The sample has other DNA sequences that encode this CDR3 too. In DNA form, the CDR3 reads TGCAGCGTTGAAGGCAGGGGAGAAGAGACCCAGTACTTC. Protein sequence: CSVEGRGEETQYF. J is TRBJ2-5 and V is TRBV29-1; TRBD1 is a possible D gene (6 bases). Looked up from germline, CDR1 is SQVTM and CDR2 is ANQGSEA. V was trimmed by 1 base and J by 3 bases, leaving 9 bases between them. The CDR3 length is 13 residues.

This chain connects TRBV12-5 to TRBJ1-4; D is undetermined. Between the trimmed V and J ends, which lost 1 base and 0 bases, there was a span of 9 bases. The CDR3 runs 16 residues. The germline V gene has CDR1 LGHNT and CDR2 FRNRAP. The CDR3 loop is CASGLERLPTNEKLFF. The CDR3 coding sequence is TGTGCTAGTGGTTTGGAGAGACTGCCAACTAATGAAAAACTGTTTTTT.

V and J are TRBV27 and TRBJ1-4, with TRBD1 matching 9 bases. V was pared by 3 bases and J by 2 bases, with 4 bases of the junction left unmatched. The CDR3 is 16 residues long. The germline V gene has CDR1 MNHEY and CDR2 SMNVEV (reference sequence). CDR3 residues: CASSLWGTGTNEKLFF. The CDR3 DNA sequence: TGTGCCAGCAGTTTGTGGGGGACAGGGACTAATGAAAAACTGTTTTTT.

This clone was seen more than once but under ten times. This chain uses TRBV3-1 (or the pseudogene TRBV3-2) with TRBJ1-5; 9 positions agree with TRBD1. Trimming cost V 6 bases and J 0 bases; bases outside gene matches: 6. The CDR3 totals 16 residues. Germline CDR1 and CDR2: LGHDT and YNNKEL (reference sequence). The CDR3 sequence: CASRSTGGPSNQPQHF. The CDR3 bases are TGTGCCAGCAGATCCACAGGGGGCCCTAGCAATCAGCCCCAGCATTTT.

DNA of the CDR3: TGTGCCAGCAGCCCTATGGGGCCCAATCAGCCCCAGCATTTT. Encoded protein: CASSPMGPNQPQHF. V gene TRBV7-9 combines with J gene TRBJ1-5; weak D call: TRBD1 (5 bases). Germline CDR1 and CDR2: SEHNR and FQNEAQ (reference sequence). CDR3 length: 14 amino acids. V dropped 5 bases and J dropped 3 bases, with 11 bases sitting between them.

The CDR3 here is CATSREKLTGGVSRQPQHF. The CDR3 DNA is TGTGCCACCAGCAGAGAAAAGCTCACAGGGGGCGTCTCAAGGCAGCCCCAGCATTTT. The genes are TRBV15 and TRBJ1-5; 9 positions agree with TRBD1. There are 19 residues in the CDR3. Germline values: CDR1 LNHNV, CDR2 YYDKDF (reference sequence). V gave up 0 bases and J gave up 7 bases; unmatched junction bases: 16.

The rearrangement links TRBV28 to TRBJ1-1, with D maybe TRBD1 (6 bases). Germline V lookup: CDR1 MDHEN, CDR2 SYDVKM. This CDR3 is 12 amino acids long. Between the trimmed V and J ends, which lost 6 bases and 6 bases, there was a span of 11 bases. In DNA form, the CDR3 reads TGTGCCAGCAGCCAGGGGCCCCCTGAAGCTTTCTTT. The encoded protein is CASSQGPPEAFF. Full variable domain (remainder filled in from reference TRBV28 and TRBJ1-1): DVKVTQSSRYLVKRTGEKVFLECVQDMDHENMFWYRQDPGLGLRLIYFSYDVKMKEKGDIPEGYSVSREKKERFSLILESASTNQTSMYLCASSQGPPEAFFGQGTRLTVV.

This sequence joins TRBV24-1 and TRBJ2-3, with 13 bases fitting TRBD2. The CDR3 length is 16 residues. V shed 4 bases, J shed 5 bases, and the junction held 5 bases outside the gene matches. The germline CDR1 and CDR2 sequences are KGHDR and SFDVKD. The CDR3 loop is CATSDAGTSGVDTQYF. The CDR3 DNA sequence: TGTGCCACCAGTGACGCCGGGACTAGCGGGGTAGATACGCAGTATTTT.

The J gene is TRBJ1-2, the V gene TRBV12-3 or TRBV12-4, with D tentatively TRBD1 (6 bases). This CDR3 spans 13 amino acids. V was pared by 5 bases and J by 5 bases, with 12 bases between. The chain's CDR3 is CASSPGEGYGYTF. The CDR3 nucleotides read TGTGCCAGCAGTCCAGGGGAGGGGTATGGCTACACCTTC.

The genes are TRBV21-1 and TRBJ2-7; whether TRBD2, the table's D call, matches the DNA was not checked. TRBV21-1 is a known pseudogene. The CDR3 sequence is 11 residues long. CDR3 sequence (DNA): TGTGCCAGCAGGAGGGTCGGCGAGCAGTACGTC. Protein sequence: CASRRVGEQYV.

The chain couples TRBV7-2 to TRBJ2-7; D unclear. V lost 2 bases and J 2 bases, leaving 7 bases between the germline ends. The CDR3 has 13 residues. The germline V gene has CDR1 SGHTA and CDR2 FQGNSA. This chain's CDR3 is CASSLHAAYEQYV. Written as DNA, the CDR3 is TGTGCCAGCAGCTTACATGCGGCCTACGAGCAGTACGTC.

This sequence joins TRBV7-9 and TRBJ2-5; TRBD1 matches 9 bases. The CDR3 contains 14 residues. CDR1 and CDR2 from the germline V gene are SEHNR and FQNEAQ (reference sequence). V dropped 3 bases and J dropped 2; count of bases not matched to a gene: 1. CDR3 sequence: CASSLGQGQETQYF. The CDR3 region has the DNA TGTGCCAGCAGCTTGGGACAGGGTCAAGAGACCCAGTACTTC.

The chain uses TRBV9 and TRBJ1-6, with D maybe TRBD1 (5 bases). CDR1 SGDLS and CDR2 YYNGEE come from the germline V gene. Trimming removed 0 bases from V and 9 bases from J, with 19 bases in between. The CDR3 spans 17 residues. The DNA of the CDR3 is TGTGCCAGCAGCGTAGATGGTTTGGGGCCAGCGGGTTCACCCCTCCACTTT. This sequence encodes CASSVDGLGPAGSPLHF.

The V and J genes are TRBV10-3 and TRBJ1-3, with TRBD1 matching 9 bases. The CDR3 runs to 14 residues. Germline values: CDR1 ENHRY, CDR2 SYGVKD. Trimming at V came to 6 bases and at J to 4 bases, leaving 4 bases not matched to a gene. CDR3 residues: CAISTGGSGNTIYF. In DNA form, the CDR3 reads TGTGCCATCAGCACAGGGGGCTCCGGAAACACCATATATTTT.

This clone was counted a few times. The chain carries TRBV10-2 and TRBJ1-5; D gene ambiguous. The germline gives CDR1 WSHSY, CDR2 SAAADI. This CDR3 comprises 13 residues. V was clipped by 8 bases and J by 0 bases, with 8 bases between them. CDR3 protein: CASRGNSNQPQHF. CDR3 nucleotides: TGCGCCAGCCGGGGAAATAGCAATCAGCCCCAGCATTTT.

The V and J genes are TRBV2 and TRBJ1-5; no reliable D call. From germline, CDR1 is SNHLY and CDR2 FYNNEI. There are 13 residues in the CDR3. The V gene lost 5 bases and the J gene lost 7 bases, with 12 bases spanning the gap. In nucleotides, the CDR3 is TGTGCCAGCAGTCGGGAGGCGGAACAGCCCCAGCATTTT. As protein: CASSREAEQPQHF.

This clone was found a few times. The V call is TRBV7-2, the J call TRBJ1-6; 7 nucleotides agree with TRBD1. J was trimmed by 7 bases and V by 6 bases; bases with no gene match: 6. This CDR3 spans 14 amino acids. From germline, CDR1 is SGHTA and CDR2 FQGNSA. This CDR3 is CASRVHRGNSPLHF. The CDR3, as DNA: TGTGCCAGCAGGGTTCACAGGGGAAATTCACCCCTCCACTTT.

In its sample, this clone was seen once. The CDR3 is CASSPPGTGDEKLFF. Written as DNA, the CDR3 is TGTGCCAGCTCACCTCCCGGGACAGGGGATGAAAAACTGTTTTTT. The chain is built from TRBV18 and TRBJ1-4; TRBD1 matches 10 bases. The CDR3 runs 15 residues. CDR1 is KGHSH, CDR2 LQKENI, per germline. The J segment lost 6 bases and the V segment lost 3 bases, leaving 4 bases of the junction unmatched.